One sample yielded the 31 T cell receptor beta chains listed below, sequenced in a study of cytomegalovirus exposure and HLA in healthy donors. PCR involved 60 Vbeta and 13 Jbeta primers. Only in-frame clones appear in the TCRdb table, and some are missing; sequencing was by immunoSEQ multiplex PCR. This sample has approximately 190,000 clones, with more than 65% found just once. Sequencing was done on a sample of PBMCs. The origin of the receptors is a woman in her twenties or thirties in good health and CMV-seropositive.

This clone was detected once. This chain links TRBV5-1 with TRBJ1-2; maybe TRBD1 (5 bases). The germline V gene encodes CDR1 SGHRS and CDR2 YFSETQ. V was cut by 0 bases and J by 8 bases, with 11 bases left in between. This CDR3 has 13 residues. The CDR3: CASSLDGGSGYTF. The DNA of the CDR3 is TGCGCCAGCAGCTTGGATGGGGGGAGCGGCTACACCTTC.

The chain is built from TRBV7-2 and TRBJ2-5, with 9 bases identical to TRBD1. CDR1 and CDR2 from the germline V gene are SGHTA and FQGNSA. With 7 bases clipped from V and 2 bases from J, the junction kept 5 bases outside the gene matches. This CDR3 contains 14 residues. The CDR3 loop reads CASNRDRGQETQYF. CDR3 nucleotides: TGTGCCAGCAATCGAGACAGGGGGCAAGAGACCCAGTACTTC.

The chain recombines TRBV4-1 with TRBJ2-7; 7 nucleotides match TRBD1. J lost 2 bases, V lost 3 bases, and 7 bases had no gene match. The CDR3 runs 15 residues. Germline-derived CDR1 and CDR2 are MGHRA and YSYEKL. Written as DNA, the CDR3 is TGCGCCAGCAGCCAGGGACGGGACAGCGCCTACGAGCAGTACTTC. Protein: CASSQGRDSAYEQYF.

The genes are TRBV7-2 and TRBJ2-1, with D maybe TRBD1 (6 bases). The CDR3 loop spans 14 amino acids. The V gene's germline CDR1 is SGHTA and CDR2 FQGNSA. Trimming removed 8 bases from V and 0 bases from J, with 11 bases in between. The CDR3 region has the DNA TGTGCCAGCGGACAGCCCCGCTCCTACAATGAGCAGTTCTTC. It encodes CASGQPRSYNEQFF.

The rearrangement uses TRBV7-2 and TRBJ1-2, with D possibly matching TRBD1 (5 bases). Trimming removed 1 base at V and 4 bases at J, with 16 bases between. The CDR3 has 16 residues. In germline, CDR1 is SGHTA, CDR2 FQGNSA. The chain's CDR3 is CASSLGGWGVVYGYTF. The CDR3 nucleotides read TGTGCCAGCAGCTTAGGCGGATGGGGGGTTGTCTATGGCTACACCTTC.

DNA of the CDR3: TGTGCCAGCACACCCTGGTTGGGAGGCGAGCAGTACTTC. Translation gives CASTPWLGGEQYF. V gene TRBV6-5 combines with J gene TRBJ2-7; TRBD2 is a possible D gene (6 bases). CDR1 is MNHEY, CDR2 SVGAGI, per germline. CDR3 size: 13 residues. Trimming stripped 7 bases from V and 6 bases from J, with 16 bases between.

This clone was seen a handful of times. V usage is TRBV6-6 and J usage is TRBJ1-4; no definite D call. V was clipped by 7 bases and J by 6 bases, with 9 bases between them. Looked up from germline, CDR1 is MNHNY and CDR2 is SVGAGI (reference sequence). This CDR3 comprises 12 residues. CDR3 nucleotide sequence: TGTGCCAGCATGCGGTACGATGAAAAACTGTTTTTT. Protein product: CASMRYDEKLFF.

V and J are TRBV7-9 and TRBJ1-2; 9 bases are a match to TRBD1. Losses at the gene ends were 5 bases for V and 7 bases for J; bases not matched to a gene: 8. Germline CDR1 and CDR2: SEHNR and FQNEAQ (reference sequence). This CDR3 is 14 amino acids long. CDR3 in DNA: TGTGCCAGCAGCGCCCCACAGGGGGCGCGTGGCTACACCTTC. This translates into CASSAPQGARGYTF. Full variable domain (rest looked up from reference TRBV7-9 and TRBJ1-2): DTGVSQNPRHKITKRGQNVTFRCDPISEHNRLYWYRQTLGQGPEFLTYFQNEAQLEKSRLLSDRFSAERPKGSFSTLEIQRTEQGDSAMYLCASSAPQGARGYTFGSGTRLTVV.

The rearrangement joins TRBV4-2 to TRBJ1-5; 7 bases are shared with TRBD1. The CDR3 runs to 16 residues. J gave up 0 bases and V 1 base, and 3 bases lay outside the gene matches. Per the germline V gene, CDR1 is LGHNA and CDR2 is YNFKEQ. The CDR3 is CASSQGGTDSNQPQHF. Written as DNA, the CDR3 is TGTGCCAGCAGCCAAGGGGGGACAGATAGCAATCAGCCCCAGCATTTT.

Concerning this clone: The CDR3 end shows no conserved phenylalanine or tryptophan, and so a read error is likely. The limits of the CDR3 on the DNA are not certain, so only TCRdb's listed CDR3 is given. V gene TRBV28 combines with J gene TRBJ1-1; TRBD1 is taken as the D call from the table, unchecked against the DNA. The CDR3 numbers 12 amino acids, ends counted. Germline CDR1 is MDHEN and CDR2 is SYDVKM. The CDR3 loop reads CASSSPPLSDKV.

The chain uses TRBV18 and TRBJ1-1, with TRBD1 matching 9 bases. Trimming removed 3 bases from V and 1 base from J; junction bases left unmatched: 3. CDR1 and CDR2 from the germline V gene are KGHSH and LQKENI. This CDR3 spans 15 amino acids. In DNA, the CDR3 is TGTGCCAGCTCACCGGGACAGGGTGCGAACACTGAAGCTTTCTTT. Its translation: CASSPGQGANTEAFF.

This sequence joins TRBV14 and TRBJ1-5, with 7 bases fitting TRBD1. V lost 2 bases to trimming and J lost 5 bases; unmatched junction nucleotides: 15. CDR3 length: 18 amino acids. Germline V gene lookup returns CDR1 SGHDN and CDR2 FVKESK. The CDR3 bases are TGTGCCAGCAGCCAAATTAGTACCGGGACAGTAGGATATCAGCCCCAGCATTTT. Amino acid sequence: CASSQISTGTVGYQPQHF.

The CDR3, as DNA: TGTGCCAGCAGCCCAACTAGGACCACAGATACGCAGTATTTT. Amino acids: CASSPTRTTDTQYF. The chain combines TRBV7-6 with TRBJ2-3; maybe TRBD2 (5 bases). The CDR3 length is 14 residues. The germline CDR1 and CDR2 sequences are SGHVS and FNYEAQ. V lost 5 bases to trimming and J lost 2 bases, with 11 bases between them.

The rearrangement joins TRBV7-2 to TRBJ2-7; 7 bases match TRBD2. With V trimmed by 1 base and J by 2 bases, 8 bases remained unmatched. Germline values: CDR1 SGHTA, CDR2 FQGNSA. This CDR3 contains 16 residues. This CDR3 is CASSLGGGAQTYEQYF. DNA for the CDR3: TGTGCCAGCAGCTTAGGCGGGGGAGCACAAACCTACGAGCAGTACTTC.

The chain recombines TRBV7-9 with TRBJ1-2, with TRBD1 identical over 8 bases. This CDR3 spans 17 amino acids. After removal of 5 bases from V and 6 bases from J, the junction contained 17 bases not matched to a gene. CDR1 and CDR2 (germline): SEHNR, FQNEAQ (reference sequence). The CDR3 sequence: CASSVLIPTGDSDGYTF. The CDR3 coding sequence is TGTGCCAGCAGCGTCCTAATTCCGACAGGGGATTCTGATGGCTACACCTTC.

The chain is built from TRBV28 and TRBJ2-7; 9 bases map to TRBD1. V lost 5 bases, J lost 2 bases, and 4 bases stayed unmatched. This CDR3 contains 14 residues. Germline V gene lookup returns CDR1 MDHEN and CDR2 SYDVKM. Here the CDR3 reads CASSDRGGTYEQYF. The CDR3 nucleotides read TGTGCCAGCAGTGACAGGGGGGGGACCTACGAGCAGTACTTC. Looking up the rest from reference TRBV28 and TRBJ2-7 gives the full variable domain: DVKVTQSSRYLVKRTGEKVFLECVQDMDHENMFWYRQDPGLGLRLIYFSYDVKMKEKGDIPEGYSVSREKKERFSLILESASTNQTSMYLCASSDRGGTYEQYFGPGTRLTVT.

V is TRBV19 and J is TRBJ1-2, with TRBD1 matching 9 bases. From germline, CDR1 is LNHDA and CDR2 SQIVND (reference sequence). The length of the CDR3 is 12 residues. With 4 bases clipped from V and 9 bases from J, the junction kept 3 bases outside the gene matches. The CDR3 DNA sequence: TGTGCCAGTAGTACAGGGACAGGGCGCTACACCTTC. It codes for CASSTGTGRYTF.

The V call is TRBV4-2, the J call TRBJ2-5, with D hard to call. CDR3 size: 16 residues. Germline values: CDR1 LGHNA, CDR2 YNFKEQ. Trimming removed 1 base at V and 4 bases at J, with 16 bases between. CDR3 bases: TGTGCCAGCAGCCAAGTCGGCGCCGTAAGAGGAGAGACCCAGTACTTC. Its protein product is CASSQVGAVRGETQYF.

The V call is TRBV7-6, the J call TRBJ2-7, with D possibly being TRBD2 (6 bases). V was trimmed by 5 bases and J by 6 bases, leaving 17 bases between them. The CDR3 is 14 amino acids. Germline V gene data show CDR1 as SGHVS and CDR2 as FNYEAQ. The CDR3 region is CASSLTRLVTEQYF. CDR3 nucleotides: TGTGCCAGCAGCCTGACCCGACTAGTCACCGAGCAGTACTTC. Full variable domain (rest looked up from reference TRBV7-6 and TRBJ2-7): GAGVSQSPRYKVTKRGQDVALRCDPISGHVSLYWYRQALGQGPEFLTYFNYEAQQDKSGLPNDRFSAERPEGSISTLTIQRTEQRDSAMYRCASSLTRLVTEQYFGPGTRLTVT.

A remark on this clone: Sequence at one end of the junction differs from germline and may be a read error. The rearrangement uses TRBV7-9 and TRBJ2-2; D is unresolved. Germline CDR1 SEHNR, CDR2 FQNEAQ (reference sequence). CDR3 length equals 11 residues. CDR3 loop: CSSSFFGELFF. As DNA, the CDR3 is TGTTCCAGCAGCTTCTTCGGGGAGCTGTTTTTT. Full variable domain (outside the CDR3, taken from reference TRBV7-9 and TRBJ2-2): DTGVSQNPRHKITKRGQNVTFRCDPISEHNRLYWYRQTLGQGPEFLTYFQNEAQLEKSRLLSDRFSAERPKGSFSTLEIQRTEQGDSAMYLCSSSFFGELFFGEGSRLTVL.

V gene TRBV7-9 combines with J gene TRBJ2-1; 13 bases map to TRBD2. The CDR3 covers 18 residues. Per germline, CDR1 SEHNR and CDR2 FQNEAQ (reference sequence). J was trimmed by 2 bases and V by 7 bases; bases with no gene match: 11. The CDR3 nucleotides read TGTGCCAGCATTCCCCCGGGGACTAGCGGGGTACCCTACAATGAGCAGTTCTTC. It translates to CASIPPGTSGVPYNEQFF. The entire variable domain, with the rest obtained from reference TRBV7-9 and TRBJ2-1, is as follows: DTGVSQNPRHKITKRGQNVTFRCDPISEHNRLYWYRQTLGQGPEFLTYFQNEAQLEKSRLLSDRFSAERPKGSFSTLEIQRTEQGDSAMYLCASIPPGTSGVPYNEQFFGPGTRLTVL.

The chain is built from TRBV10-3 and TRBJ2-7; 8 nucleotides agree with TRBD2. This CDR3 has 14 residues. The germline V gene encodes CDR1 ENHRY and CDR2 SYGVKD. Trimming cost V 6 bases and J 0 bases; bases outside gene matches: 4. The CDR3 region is CAIRDGTSSYEQYF. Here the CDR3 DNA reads TGTGCCATCAGGGACGGGACTAGCTCCTACGAGCAGTACTTC.

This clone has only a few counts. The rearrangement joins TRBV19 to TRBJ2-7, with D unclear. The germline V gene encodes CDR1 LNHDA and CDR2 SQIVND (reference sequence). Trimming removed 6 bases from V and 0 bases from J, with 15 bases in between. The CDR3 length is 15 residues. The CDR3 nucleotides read TGTGCCAGTAGGCAGGTTGCCACGCTCTCCTACGAGCAGTACTTC. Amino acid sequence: CASRQVATLSYEQYF.

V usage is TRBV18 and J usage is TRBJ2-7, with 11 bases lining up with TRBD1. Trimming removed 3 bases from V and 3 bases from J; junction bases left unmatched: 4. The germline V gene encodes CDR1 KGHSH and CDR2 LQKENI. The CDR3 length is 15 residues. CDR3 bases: TGTGCCAGCTCACCTGTGGGGACAGGGGGCTACGAGCAGTACTTC. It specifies CASSPVGTGGYEQYF.

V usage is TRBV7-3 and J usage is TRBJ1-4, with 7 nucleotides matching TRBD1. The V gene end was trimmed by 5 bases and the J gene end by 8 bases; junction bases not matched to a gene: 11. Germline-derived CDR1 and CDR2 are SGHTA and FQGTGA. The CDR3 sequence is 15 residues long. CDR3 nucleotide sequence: TGTGCCAGCAGCGTCACTGGTCGACAGGGAGAAAAACTGTTTTTT. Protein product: CASSVTGRQGEKLFF.

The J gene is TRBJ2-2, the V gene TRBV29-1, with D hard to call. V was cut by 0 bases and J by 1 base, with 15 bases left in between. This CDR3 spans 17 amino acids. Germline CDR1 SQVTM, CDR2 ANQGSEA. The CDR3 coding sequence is TGCAGCGTTGAAGATCCGCGGCTACGAGGGAACACCGGGGAGCTGTTTTTT. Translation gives CSVEDPRLRGNTGELFF.

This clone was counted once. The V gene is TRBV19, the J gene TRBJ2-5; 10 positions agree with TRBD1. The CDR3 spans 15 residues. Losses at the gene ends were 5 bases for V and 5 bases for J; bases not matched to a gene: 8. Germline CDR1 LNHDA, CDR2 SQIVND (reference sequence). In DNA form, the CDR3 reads TGTGCCAGTAGTGGCGGAAGGACAGGGGGGGAGACCCAGTACTTC. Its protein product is CASSGGRTGGETQYF.

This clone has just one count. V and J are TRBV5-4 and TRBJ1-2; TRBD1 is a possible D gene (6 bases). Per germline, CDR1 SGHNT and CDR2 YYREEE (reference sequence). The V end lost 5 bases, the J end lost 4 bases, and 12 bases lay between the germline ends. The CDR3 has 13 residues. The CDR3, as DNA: TGTGCCAGCAGACGGGACATCAGCTATGGCTACACCTTC. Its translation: CASRRDISYGYTF.

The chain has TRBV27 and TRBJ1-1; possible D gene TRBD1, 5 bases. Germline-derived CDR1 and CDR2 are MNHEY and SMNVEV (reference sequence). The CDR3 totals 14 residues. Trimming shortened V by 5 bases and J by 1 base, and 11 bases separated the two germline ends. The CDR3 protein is CASSLYQGNTEAFF. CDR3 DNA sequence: TGTGCCAGCAGTCTCTACCAGGGGAACACTGAAGCTTTCTTT.

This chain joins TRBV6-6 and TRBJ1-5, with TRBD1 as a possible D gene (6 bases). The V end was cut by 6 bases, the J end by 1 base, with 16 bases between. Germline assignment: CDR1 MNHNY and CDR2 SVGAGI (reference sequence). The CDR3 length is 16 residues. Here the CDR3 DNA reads TGTGCCAGCAGCTCTCAACCCAGGGGAAGCAATCAGCCCCAGCATTTT. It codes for CASSSQPRGSNQPQHF.

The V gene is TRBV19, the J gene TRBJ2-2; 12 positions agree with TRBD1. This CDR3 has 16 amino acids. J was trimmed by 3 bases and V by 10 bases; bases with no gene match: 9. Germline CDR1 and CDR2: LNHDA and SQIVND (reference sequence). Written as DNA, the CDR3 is TGTGCCACTCGGGACAGGGGGCGCGGGGACACCGGGGAGCTGTTTTTT. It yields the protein CATRDRGRGDTGELFF.